This is a list of T cell receptor beta chains from one sample in a study of human T cells and chemical hapten exposure. MiXCR, run by TCRdb on the reads, gives a single entry per CDR3 protein. The sample holds more than 100,000 distinct CDR3 sequences, about 8.9% seen once. Sequenced material: whole blood. These receptors were taken from a human donor in good health. Some clones in this sample may be carry-over from other donors' samples. Both conserved end residues are part of each CDR3. D genes are given only for firm matches. Some rows mark clone size as missing; the rest say once, few, many or name a class of expanded clone.

clone_size	d_call	v_call	j_call	cdr3_aa	cdr3_nt
.	TRBD1	TRBV7-4	TRBJ1-2	CASSLPDGTVKGKGTGYTF	TGTGCCAGCAGCTTACCCGACGGGACAGTTAAGGGGAAAGGGACTGGCTACACCTTC
.	TRBD2	TRBV12-3/TRBV12-4	TRBJ2-5	CASSPGLAGEVETQYF	TGTGCCAGCAGTCCGGGACTAGCGGGAGAGGTGGAGACCCAGTACTTC
few	TRBD1	TRBV7-8	TRBJ2-1	CASSLAPGTGDEQFF	TGTGCCAGCAGCTTAGCCCCCGGGACAGGCGATGAGCAGTTCTTC
.	.	TRBV6-5	TRBJ1-1	CASRAGSVTEAFF	TGTGCCAGCAGAGCAGGGTCAGTCACTGAAGCTTTCTTT
many	.	TRBV3-1	TRBJ1-5	CASSQGGTVNQPQHF	TGTGCCAGCAGCCAAGGGGGCACAGTGAATCAGCCCCAGCATTTT
.	TRBD2	TRBV19	TRBJ2-5	CASSTGLAEETQYF	TGTGCCAGTAGTACAGGACTAGCGGAAGAGACCCAGTACTTC
few	.	TRBV7-9	TRBJ2-7	CASSLSLNGAYEQYF	TGTGCCAGCAGCTTGTCGCTAAACGGTGCCTACGAGCAGTACTTC
.	TRBD1	TRBV5-1	TRBJ2-3	CASGSGWGQGWTDTQYF	TGCGCCAGCGGCAGCGGATGGGGACAGGGTTGGACAGATACGCAGTATTTT
few	.	TRBV25-1	TRBJ2-1	CASSVPGPATPGGRNEQFF	TGTGCCAGCAGTGTCCCGGGGCCAGCTACCCCAGGAGGACGAAATGAGCAGTTCTTC
.	TRBD2	TRBV6-5	TRBJ2-2	CASSPFSGRAGELFF	TGTGCCAGCAGTCCCTTTAGCGGGAGGGCCGGGGAGCTGTTTTTT